This T cell receptor (beta chain) was sequenced during a study of beta chain features in type 1 diabetes. For the study at large: Similarity in age, gender and cell yields was seen between patients and healthy donors.

Isolated RNA was reverse transcribed in full, so expressed TCRB transcripts were sequenced. Using immunoSEQ multiplex PCR, the repertoire was profiled, and TCRdb retains in-frame clones only, with some absent. Here the sample spans 160,000 or so clones, almost 65% being singletons. Central memory, naive, regulatory and stem cell-like memory CD4+ cells were sorted by CD45RO/CCR7/CD25/CD127/CD95/CD27. Regarding the study as a whole: The influence of HLA type on TCRB rearrangement stayed undetermined. When Type 1 diabetes patients were examined, their TCRB CDR3s proved moderately but significantly shorter in all four CD4+ subsets. Patients showed naive, central memory and Treg TCRB repertoires that appeared more similar than those of healthy donors.

On this clone itself: Its antigen is currently unknown.

The sequenced sample consisted of naive CD4+ T cells from blood. This receptor was obtained from a man aged 25-45 years with type 1 diabetes.

The CDR3, as DNA: TGTGCCTGGAGTAGGGACACCCTCGGGGAGCAGTACTTC. Translated, it gives CAWSRDTLGEQYF. The gene calls are TRBV30 and TRBJ2-7; D might be TRBD1 (6 bases). V was shortened by 2 bases and J by 7 bases, with 15 bases between the two germline ends. The CDR3 is made up of 13 amino acids. Germline V CDR1 and CDR2: GTSNPN, SVGIG (reference sequence).